This TCR beta chain was captured by sequencing in a study of tumor-infiltrating lymphocytes in primary liver carcinoma. Study-level results: Tumor-adjacent and tumor-blood pairs displayed less overlap than did pairs of tumor regions. Significantly greater top-250-clone fractions characterized tumors relative to blood (p = 0.039).

RNA and DNA were co-extracted from roughly 20-30 mg of unsorted bulk tissue. Patients showed chronic HBV infection and an absence of prior treatment. Researchers generated TCR beta cDNA from approximately 500 ng of total RNA, relying on a constant-region primer. The TCR beta library was amplified through three nested multiplex PCR rounds in a modified ARM-PCR procedure. Rounds one and two of PCR, each of roughly 10 cycles, were primed with TRBV1-TRBV30 forward primers and a C-beta reverse primer. TCRdb processed the multiplex PCR reads anew with MiXCR; each CDR3 protein has one entry. The sample lists about 210,000 distinct CDR3 sequences; around four fifths were seen once. Germline-derived CDR1 and CDR2 are MNHEY and SVGEGT. This CDR3 has 12 residues. To note about this clonotype: The antigen is undetermined. The junction differs from germline at one of its ends, possibly a read error.

V gene TRBV6-2 or TRBV6-3 combines with J gene TRBJ1-1, with D hard to call. The TCR comes from a man aged 35 to 55 with primary liver carcinoma and hepatitis B virus infection. The sample consisted of tumor tissue from primary liver carcinoma. CDR3 region: CASSYTETETFF. The CDR3 DNA is TGTGCCAGCAGTTACACGGAAACTGAAACTTTCTTT.